These T cell receptor beta chains were read from a single sample in a study of monozygotic twins with inflammatory bowel disease. TCRdb re-called the 5' RACE reads; one entry per CDR3 protein, DNA not given. The table for this sample gives over 150,000 distinct CDR3 sequences. The material sequenced was blood. These receptors came from a human donor with ulcerative colitis or Crohn's disease, or a healthy co-twin of an affected twin (not recorded which). Each CDR3 is given with its conserved first and last residue.

J | V | CDR3
TRBJ1-5 | TRBV20-1 | CSARDRLGVSNQPQHF
TRBJ2-3 | TRBV28 | CASSSSGESTDTQYF
TRBJ2-4 | TRBV11-2 | CASSHPGLAGGSRWNIQYF
TRBJ2-1 | TRBV4-1 | CASSQGGTGDHDEQFF
TRBJ2-5 | TRBV24-1 | CATSDARGGETQYF
TRBJ1-4 | TRBV20-1 | CSASRATNEKLFF
TRBJ2-1 | TRBV12-3/TRBV12-4 | CASSPGTSGTSYNEQFF
TRBJ2-7 | TRBV20-1 | CSARVVGTYEQYF
TRBJ1-1 | TRBV29-1 | CSVERGARVAEAFF
TRBJ2-5 | TRBV7-9 | CASSLARFQETQYF
TRBJ1-4 | TRBV6-5 | CASSYSGGANEKLFF
TRBJ2-1 | TRBV12-5 | CASGLGGSYNEQFF
TRBJ2-4 | TRBV4-3 | CASSQESGWDIQYF
TRBJ2-5 | TRBV23-1 | CASEQGEQETQYF
TRBJ1-1 | TRBV10-3 | CAISSGWDSLNTEAFF
TRBJ1-5 | TRBV5-4 | CASSKKGEGQPQHF
TRBJ1-2 | TRBV12-3/TRBV12-4 | CASSRRTYGYTF
TRBJ2-7 | TRBV20-1 | CSAEGTSGSFREQYF
TRBJ2-1 | TRBV11-2 | CASSLGAGRNEQFF
TRBJ2-2 | TRBV11-3 | CASSLVPGLTTGELFF
TRBJ1-5 | TRBV5-1 | CASSLSPRGPQHF
TRBJ2-7 | TRBV7-2 | CASSLDAGPYEQYF
TRBJ2-1 | TRBV5-4 | CASSSVNEVTGEQFF
TRBJ2-6 | TRBV6-1 | CASSREAGANVLTF
TRBJ1-2 | TRBV5-1 | CASSFDAGQPRVYGYTF
TRBJ1-5 | TRBV27 | CASSPWTGVNQPQHF
TRBJ2-5 | TRBV7-8 | CASSLARTETQYF
TRBJ2-1 | TRBV19 | CASSIARANEQFF
TRBJ2-7 | TRBV27 | CANEYRDRGHHEQYF
TRBJ2-7 | TRBV5-1 | CASSLAGTFYEQYF
TRBJ1-5 | TRBV27 | CASSLFQGRQPQHF
TRBJ2-7 | TRBV24-1 | CATSDWDRNEQYF
TRBJ2-7 | TRBV24-1 | CATSDLRLYVSGGQYEQYF
TRBJ2-1 | TRBV15 | CATSLSSTGVAANEQFF